Listed below are T cell receptor beta chains from one sample, sequenced in a study of T cells in Graves' hyperthyroidism and ophthalmopathy. In TCRdb, the multiplex PCR reads were re-called with MiXCR into one record per CDR3 protein. The table includes 350,000 or so distinct CDR3 sequences, over 15% detected once. Input material: blood. The receptors come from a woman aged 40 to 50 with Graves' ophthalmopathy. Each CDR3 is given with its conserved first and last residue. Each record gives: clone size, J gene, V gene, D gene, CDR3 protein, CDR3 DNA. The D gene is left open where the match is weak. Clone size is given for some rows only: seen once, a few or many times, or a class if the clone is expanded.

many TRBJ2-2 TRBV10-2 TRBD2 CASSGGSGKAGELFF TGCGCCTCCTCAGGTGGTAGCGGGAAGGCAGGGGAGCTGTTTTTT
many TRBJ2-7 TRBV20-1 TRBD2 CSARTRLAGPAYEQYF TGCAGTGCTAGAACCCGCTTAGCGGGTCCTGCCTACGAGCAGTACTTC
many TRBJ2-7 TRBV28 TRBD1 CASTHSGPGQGTFEQYF TGTGCCAGCACCCACTCCGGTCCGGGACAGGGGACGTTTGAGCAGTACTTC
many TRBJ2-7 TRBV7-2 - CASSLARERHEQYF TGTGCCAGCAGCTTAGCTCGGGAGCGCCACGAGCAGTACTTC
many TRBJ2-5 TRBV12-5 TRBD1 CASGLAGTGSVKETQYF TGTGCTAGTGGTTTGGCCGGGACAGGCAGCGTTAAAGAGACCCAGTACTTC
many TRBJ1-2 TRBV28 TRBD1 CASRPPGGVYGYTF TGTGCCAGCAGACCCCCAGGGGGCGTCTATGGCTACACCTTC
many TRBJ2-5 TRBV28 TRBD2 CASIERDGGETQYF TGTGCCAGCATTGAGCGGGATGGCGGAGAGACCCAGTACTTC
few TRBJ2-5 TRBV7-9 - CASSLMGGSYQETQYF TGTGCCAGCAGCTTAATGGGGGGCAGCTACCAAGAGACCCAGTACTTC
many TRBJ1-1 TRBV15 TRBD1 CATSRDRGMNTEAFF TGTGCCACCAGCAGGGACAGGGGCATGAACACTGAAGCTTTCTTT
many TRBJ1-1 TRBV30 TRBD1 CAWSRQGTEAFF TGTGCCTGGAGTAGACAGGGCACTGAAGCTTTCTTT
many TRBJ2-5 TRBV6-5 TRBD2 CASSYTVASGRLETQYF TGTGCCAGCAGTTACACGGTTGCGAGCGGGAGGTTGGAGACCCAGTACTTC
- TRBJ2-7 TRBV28 TRBD2 CASSLSGSTPYEQYF TGTGCCAGCAGTTTAAGCGGGAGTACCCCCTACGAGCAGTACTTC
many TRBJ2-7 TRBV6-2/TRBV6-3 - CASSYSGPSSYEQYF TGTGCCAGCAGTTACTCGGGTCCTAGCTCCTACGAGCAGTACTTC
once TRBJ1-2 TRBV6-2/TRBV6-3 - CASGDLITWGYTF TGTGCCAGCGGAGACCTGATTACTTGGGGCTACACCTTC
many TRBJ2-7 TRBV12-3/TRBV12-4 - CASSSQGGSLYEQYF TGTGCCAGCAGTTCACAGGGAGGGAGCCTCTACGAGCAGTACTTC
- TRBJ2-5 TRBV7-2 - CASSSALGETQYF TGTGCCAGCAGCTCCGCCTTGGGAGAGACCCAGTACTTC
many TRBJ2-7 TRBV7-2 - CASSLMQTGSYEQYF TGTGCCAGCAGCTTGATGCAGACGGGCTCCTACGAGCAGTACTTC
many TRBJ1-6 TRBV30 TRBD1 CAWSGGQGSPLHF TGTGCCTGGAGTGGGGGACAGGGTTCACCCCTCCACTTT
- TRBJ1-6 TRBV7-2 TRBD1 CASSPTGGSPLHF TGTGCCAGCAGCCCGACAGGGGGCTCGCCCCTCCACTTT
once TRBJ2-7 TRBV30 - CAWSAGPYEQYF TGTGCCTGGAGTGCAGGGCCTTACGAGCAGTACTTC
many TRBJ2-5 TRBV5-1 TRBD2 CASTLGTSSVTQYF TGCGCCAGCACCCTAGGGACTAGCTCGGTGACCCAGTACTTC
many TRBJ2-5 TRBV28 - CASMGGSEGSETQYF TGTGCCAGCATGGGGGGATCGGAGGGCTCAGAGACCCAGTACTTC
many TRBJ2-7 TRBV19 - CASQDVTGGAPYEQYF TGTGCCAGTCAAGACGTTACCGGCGGGGCCCCCTACGAGCAGTACTTC
- TRBJ1-6 TRBV11-2 TRBD1 CASSYEGAHNSPLYF TGTGCCAGCAGCTATGAGGGGGCGCACAATTCACCCCTCTACTTT
- TRBJ1-3 TRBV6-2/TRBV6-3 TRBD1 CASSWDSDSGNTIYF TGTGCCAGCAGTTGGGACAGCGACTCTGGAAACACCATATATTTT
- TRBJ1-3 TRBV6-2/TRBV6-3 - CASSYGPGTEDTIYF TGTGCCAGCAGTTACGGTCCAGGGACGGAGGACACCATATATTTT
many TRBJ2-7 TRBV29-1 TRBD2 CSVEAGGLAGERVQYF TGCAGCGTTGAAGCGGGTGGGCTAGCGGGAGAGAGGGTGCAGTACTTC
few TRBJ2-4 TRBV18 - CASSPGLIAKNIQYF TGTGCCAGCTCACCAGGTCTTATAGCCAAAAACATTCAGTACTTC
many TRBJ1-5 TRBV30 TRBD1 CAWSIGTDDQPQHF TGTGCCTGGAGTATCGGGACAGACGATCAGCCCCAGCATTTT
few TRBJ2-7 TRBV6-1 TRBD2 CASRVAGEQYF TGTGCCAGCAGGGTAGCGGGAGAGCAGTACTTC
many TRBJ2-5 TRBV11-2 TRBD2 CASSFPRREDLGGEETQYF TGTGCCAGCAGCTTCCCCCGGCGGGAGGACCTGGGGGGCGAAGAGACCCAGTACTTC